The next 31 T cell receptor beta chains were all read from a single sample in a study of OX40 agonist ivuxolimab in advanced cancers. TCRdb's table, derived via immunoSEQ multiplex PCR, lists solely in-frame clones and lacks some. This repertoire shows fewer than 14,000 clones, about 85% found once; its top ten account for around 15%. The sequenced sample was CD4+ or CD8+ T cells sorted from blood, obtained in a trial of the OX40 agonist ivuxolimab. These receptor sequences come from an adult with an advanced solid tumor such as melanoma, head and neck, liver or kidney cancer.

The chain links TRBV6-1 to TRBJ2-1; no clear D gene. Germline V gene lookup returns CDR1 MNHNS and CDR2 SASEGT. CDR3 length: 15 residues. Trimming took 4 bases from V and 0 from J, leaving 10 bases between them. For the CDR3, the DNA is TGTGCCAGCAGTGTAGGCCTTACCTCCTACAATGAGCAGTTCTTC. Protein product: CASSVGLTSYNEQFF.

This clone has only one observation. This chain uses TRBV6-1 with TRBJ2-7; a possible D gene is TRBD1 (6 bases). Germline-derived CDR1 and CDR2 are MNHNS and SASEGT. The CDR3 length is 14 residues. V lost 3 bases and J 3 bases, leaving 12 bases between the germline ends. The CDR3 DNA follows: TGTGCCAGCAGTGATCCGGCAGGGGTCTACGAGCAGTACTTC. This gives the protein CASSDPAGVYEQYF.

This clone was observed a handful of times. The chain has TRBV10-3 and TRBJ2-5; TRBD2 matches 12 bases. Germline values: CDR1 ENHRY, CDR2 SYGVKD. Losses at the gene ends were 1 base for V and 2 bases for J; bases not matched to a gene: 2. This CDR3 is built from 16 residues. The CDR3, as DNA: TGTGCCATCAGTGAGTTAGGGACTAGCGGGCAAGAGACCCAGTACTTC. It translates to CAISELGTSGQETQYF.

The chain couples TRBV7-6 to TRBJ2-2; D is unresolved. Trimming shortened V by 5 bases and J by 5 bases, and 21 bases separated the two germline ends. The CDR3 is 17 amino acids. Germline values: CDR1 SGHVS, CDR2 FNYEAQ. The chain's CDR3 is CASSPMVAVDKTGELFF. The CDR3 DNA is TGTGCCAGCAGCCCAATGGTGGCGGTGGATAAGACCGGGGAGCTGTTTTTT.

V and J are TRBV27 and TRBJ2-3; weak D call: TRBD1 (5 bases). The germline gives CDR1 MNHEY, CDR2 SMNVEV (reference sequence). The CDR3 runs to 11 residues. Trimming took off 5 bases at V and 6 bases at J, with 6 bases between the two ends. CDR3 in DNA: TGTGCCAGCAGTCCAGGGGATACGCAGTATTTT. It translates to CASSPGDTQYF.

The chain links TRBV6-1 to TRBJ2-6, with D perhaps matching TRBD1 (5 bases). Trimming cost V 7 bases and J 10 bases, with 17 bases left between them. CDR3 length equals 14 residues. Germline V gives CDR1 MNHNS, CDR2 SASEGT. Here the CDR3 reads CASNQDSHLNVLTF. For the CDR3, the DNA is TGTGCCAGCAACCAAGACAGCCACCTTAACGTCCTGACTTTC.

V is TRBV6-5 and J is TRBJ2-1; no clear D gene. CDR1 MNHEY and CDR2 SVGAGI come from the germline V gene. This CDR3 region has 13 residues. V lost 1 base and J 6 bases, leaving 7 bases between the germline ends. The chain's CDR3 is CASSYFVGNEQFF. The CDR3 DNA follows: TGTGCCAGCAGTTACTTTGTTGGCAATGAGCAGTTCTTC.

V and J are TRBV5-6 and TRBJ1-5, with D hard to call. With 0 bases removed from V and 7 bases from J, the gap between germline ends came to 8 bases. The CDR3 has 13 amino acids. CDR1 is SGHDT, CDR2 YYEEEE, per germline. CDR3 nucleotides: TGTGCCAGCAGCTTGGGAGGAGGGCAGCCCCAGCATTTT. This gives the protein CASSLGGGQPQHF. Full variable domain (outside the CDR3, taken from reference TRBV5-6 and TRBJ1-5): DAGVTQSPTHLIKTRGQQVTLRCSPKSGHDTVSWYQQALGQGPQFIFQYYEEEERQRGNFPDRFSGHQFPNYSSELNVNALLLGDSALYLCASSLGGGQPQHFGDGTRLSIL.

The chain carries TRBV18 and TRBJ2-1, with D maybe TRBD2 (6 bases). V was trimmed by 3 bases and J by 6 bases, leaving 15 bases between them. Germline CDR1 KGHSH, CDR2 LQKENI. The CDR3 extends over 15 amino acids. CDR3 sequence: CASSPGTLTPNEQFF. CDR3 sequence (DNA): TGTGCCAGCTCACCGGGGACTTTGACACCCAATGAGCAGTTCTTC.

CDR3 bases: TGTGCCAGCAGATATACTACCGGGGAGCTGTTTTTT. Protein: CASRYTTGELFF. This chain links TRBV5-4 with TRBJ2-2; D is undetermined. CDR3 length equals 12 residues. Germline assignment: CDR1 SGHNT and CDR2 YYREEE (reference sequence). Trimming took 5 bases from V and 5 from J, leaving 7 bases between them.

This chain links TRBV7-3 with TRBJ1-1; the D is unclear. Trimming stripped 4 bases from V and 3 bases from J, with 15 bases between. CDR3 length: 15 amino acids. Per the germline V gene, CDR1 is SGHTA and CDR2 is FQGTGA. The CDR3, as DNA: TGTGCCAGCAGCTCGATCTCCCTTCAGTACACTGAAGCTTTCTTT. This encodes CASSSISLQYTEAFF. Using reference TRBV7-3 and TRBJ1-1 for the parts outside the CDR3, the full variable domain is GAGVSQTPSNKVTEKGKYVELRCDPISGHTALYWYRQSLGQGPEFLIYFQGTGAADDSGLPNDRFFAVRPEGSVSTLKIQRTERGDSAVYLCASSSISLQYTEAFFGQGTRLTVV.

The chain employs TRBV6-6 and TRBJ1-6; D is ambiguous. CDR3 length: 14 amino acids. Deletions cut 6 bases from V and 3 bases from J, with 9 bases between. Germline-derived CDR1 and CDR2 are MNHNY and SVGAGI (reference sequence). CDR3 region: CASRRTVYNSPLHF. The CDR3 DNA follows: TGTGCCAGCAGGAGGACGGTCTATAATTCACCCCTCCACTTT.

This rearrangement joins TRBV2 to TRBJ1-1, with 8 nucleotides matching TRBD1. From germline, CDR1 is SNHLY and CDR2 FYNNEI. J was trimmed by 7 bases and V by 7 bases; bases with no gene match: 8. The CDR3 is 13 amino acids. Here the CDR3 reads CASTPRGQGEAFF. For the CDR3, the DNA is TGTGCCAGCACCCCCCGCGGACAGGGTGAAGCTTTCTTT.

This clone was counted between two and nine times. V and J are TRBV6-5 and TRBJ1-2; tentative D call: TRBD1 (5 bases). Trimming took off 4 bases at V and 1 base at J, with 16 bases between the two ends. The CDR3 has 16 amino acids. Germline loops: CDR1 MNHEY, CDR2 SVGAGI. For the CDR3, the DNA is TGTGCCAGCAGTTGGGGGGGGGACGGTTTTAACTATGGCTACACCTTC. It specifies CASSWGGDGFNYGYTF.

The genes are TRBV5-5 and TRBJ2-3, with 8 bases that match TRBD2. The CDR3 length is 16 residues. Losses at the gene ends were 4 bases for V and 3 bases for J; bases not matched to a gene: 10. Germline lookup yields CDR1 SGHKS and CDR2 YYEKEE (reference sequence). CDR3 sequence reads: CASSPLAGGATDTQYF. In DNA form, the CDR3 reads TGTGCCAGCAGCCCGCTGGCGGGGGGTGCAACAGATACGCAGTATTTT.

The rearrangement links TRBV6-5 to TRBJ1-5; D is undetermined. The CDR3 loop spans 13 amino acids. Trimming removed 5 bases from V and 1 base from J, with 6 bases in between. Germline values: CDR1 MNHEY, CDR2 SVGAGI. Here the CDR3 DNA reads TGTGCCAGCAGTATCCACAGCAATCAGCCCCAGCATTTT. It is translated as CASSIHSNQPQHF.

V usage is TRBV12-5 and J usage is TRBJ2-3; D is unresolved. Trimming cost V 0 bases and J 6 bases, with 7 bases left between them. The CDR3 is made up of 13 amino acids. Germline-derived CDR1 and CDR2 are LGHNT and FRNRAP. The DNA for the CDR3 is TGTGCTAGTGGTTTGGTAAATGGGGATACGCAGTATTTT. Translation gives CASGLVNGDTQYF.

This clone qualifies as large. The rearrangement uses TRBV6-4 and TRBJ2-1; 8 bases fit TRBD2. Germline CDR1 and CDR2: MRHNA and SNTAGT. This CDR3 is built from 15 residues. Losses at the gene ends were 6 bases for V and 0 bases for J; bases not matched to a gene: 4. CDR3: CASSISGDSYNEQFF. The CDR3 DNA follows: TGTGCCAGCAGCATTAGCGGGGACTCCTACAATGAGCAGTTCTTC.

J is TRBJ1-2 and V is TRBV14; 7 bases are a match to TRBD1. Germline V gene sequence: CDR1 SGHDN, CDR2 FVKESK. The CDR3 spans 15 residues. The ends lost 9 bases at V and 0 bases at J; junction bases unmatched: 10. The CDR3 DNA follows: TGTGCCAGGGTTGGACAGGCAGACTCTAACTATGGCTACACCTTC. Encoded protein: CARVGQADSNYGYTF.

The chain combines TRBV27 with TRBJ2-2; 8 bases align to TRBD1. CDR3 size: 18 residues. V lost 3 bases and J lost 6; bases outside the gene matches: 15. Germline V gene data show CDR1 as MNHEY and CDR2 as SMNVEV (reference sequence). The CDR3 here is CASSLGPTGAKYPGELFF. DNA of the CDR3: TGTGCCAGCAGTTTGGGGCCGACAGGGGCGAAGTATCCCGGGGAGCTGTTTTTT.

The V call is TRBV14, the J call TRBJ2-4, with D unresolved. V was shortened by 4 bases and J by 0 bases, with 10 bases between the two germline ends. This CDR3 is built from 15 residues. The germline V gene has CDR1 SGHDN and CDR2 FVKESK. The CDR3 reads CASSPSTLAKNIQYF. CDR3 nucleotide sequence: TGTGCCAGCAGCCCTTCCACGTTAGCCAAAAACATTCAGTACTTC.

Here the CDR3 DNA reads TGTGCCAGCAGCTCCGCCGGGGAGAAAGGCAATGAGCAGTTCTTC. Translating gives CASSSAGEKGNEQFF. The chain joins TRBV5-4 to TRBJ2-1, with D maybe TRBD2 (5 bases). CDR3 length: 15 residues. V lost 3 bases to trimming and J lost 6 bases, with 16 bases between them. CDR1 is SGHNT and CDR2 is YYREEE in the germline V gene (reference sequence).

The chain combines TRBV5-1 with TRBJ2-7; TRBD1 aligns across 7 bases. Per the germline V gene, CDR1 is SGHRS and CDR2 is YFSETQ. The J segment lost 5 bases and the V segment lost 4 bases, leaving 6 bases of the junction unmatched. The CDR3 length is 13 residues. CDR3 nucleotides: TGCGCCAGCAGCACTGACAGGGTCCACGAGCAGTACTTC. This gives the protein CASSTDRVHEQYF.

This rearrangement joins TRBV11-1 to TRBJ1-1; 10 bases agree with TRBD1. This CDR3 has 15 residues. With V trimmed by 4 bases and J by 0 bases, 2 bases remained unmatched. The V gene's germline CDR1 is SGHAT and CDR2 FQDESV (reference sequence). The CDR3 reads CASSWGQGLNTEAFF. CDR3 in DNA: TGTGCCAGCAGCTGGGGACAGGGGCTGAACACTGAAGCTTTCTTT. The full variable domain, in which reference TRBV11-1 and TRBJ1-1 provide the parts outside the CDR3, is EAEVAQSPRYKITEKSQAVAFWCDPISGHATLYWYRQILGQGPELLVQFQDESVVDDSQLPKDRFSAERLKGVDSTLKIQPAELGDSAMYLCASSWGQGLNTEAFFGQGTRLTVV.

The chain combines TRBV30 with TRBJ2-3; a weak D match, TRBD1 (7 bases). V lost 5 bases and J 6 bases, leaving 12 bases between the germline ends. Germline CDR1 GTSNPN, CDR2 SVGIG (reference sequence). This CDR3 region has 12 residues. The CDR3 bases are TGTGCCTGGGCGGAGGGGGCGGATACGCAGTATTTT. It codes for CAWAEGADTQYF.

CDR3 amino acids: CASSERGENTEAFF. In nucleotides, the CDR3 is TGCGCCAGCAGCGAGAGAGGGGAGAACACTGAAGCTTTCTTT. The chain employs TRBV4-1 and TRBJ1-1; D perhaps matches TRBD1 (5 bases). The CDR3 length is 14 residues. Trimming removed 5 bases at V and 1 base at J, with 11 bases between. Germline V gene sequence: CDR1 MGHRA, CDR2 YSYEKL.

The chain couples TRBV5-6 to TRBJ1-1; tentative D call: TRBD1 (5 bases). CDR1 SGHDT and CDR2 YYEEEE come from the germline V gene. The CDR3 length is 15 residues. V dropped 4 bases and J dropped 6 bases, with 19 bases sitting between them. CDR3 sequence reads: CASSINRHGYAEAFF. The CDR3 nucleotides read TGTGCCAGCAGCATAAACAGGCACGGGTACGCTGAAGCTTTCTTT. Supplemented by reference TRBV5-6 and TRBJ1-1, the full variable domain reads DAGVTQSPTHLIKTRGQQVTLRCSPKSGHDTVSWYQQALGQGPQFIFQYYEEEERQRGNFPDRFSGHQFPNYSSELNVNALLLGDSALYLCASSINRHGYAEAFFGQGTRLTVV.

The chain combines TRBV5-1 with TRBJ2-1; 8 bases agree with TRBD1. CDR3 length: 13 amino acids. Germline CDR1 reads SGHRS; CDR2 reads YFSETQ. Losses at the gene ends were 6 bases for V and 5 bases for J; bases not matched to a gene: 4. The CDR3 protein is CASTGDRNNEQFF. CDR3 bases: TGCGCCAGCACCGGGGACAGGAACAATGAGCAGTTCTTC.

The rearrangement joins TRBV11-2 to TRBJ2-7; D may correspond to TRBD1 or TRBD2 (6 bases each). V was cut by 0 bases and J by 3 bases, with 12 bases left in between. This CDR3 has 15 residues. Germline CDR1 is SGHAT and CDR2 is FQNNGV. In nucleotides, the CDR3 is TGTGCCAGCAGCTTAGAGGGGGGCAGGGGCTACGAGCAGTACTTC. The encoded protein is CASSLEGGRGYEQYF.

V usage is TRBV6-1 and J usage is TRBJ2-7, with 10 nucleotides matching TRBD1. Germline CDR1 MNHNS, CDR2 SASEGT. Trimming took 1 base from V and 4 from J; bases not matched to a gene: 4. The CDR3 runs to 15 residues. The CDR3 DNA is TGTGCCAGCAGTGAAGGGACAGGGGGTATTTACGAGCAGTACTTC. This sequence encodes CASSEGTGGIYEQYF.

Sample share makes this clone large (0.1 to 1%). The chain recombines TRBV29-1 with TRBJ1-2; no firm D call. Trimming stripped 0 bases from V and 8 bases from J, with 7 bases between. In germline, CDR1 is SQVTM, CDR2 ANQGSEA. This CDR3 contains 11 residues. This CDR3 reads CSVEDGEGYTF. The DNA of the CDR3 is TGCAGCGTTGAAGATGGGGAAGGCTACACCTTC.